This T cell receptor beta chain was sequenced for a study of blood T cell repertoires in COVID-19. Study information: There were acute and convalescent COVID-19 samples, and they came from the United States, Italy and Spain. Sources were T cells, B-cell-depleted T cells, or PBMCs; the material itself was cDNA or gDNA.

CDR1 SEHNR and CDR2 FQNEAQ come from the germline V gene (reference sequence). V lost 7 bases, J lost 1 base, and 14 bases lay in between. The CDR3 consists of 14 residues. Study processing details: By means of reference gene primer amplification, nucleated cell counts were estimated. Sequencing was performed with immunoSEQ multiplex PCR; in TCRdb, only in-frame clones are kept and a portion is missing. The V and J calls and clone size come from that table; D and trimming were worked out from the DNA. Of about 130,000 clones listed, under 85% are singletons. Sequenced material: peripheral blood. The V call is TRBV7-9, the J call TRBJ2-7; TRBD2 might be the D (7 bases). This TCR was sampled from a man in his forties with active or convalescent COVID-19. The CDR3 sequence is CASTLGGGSYEQYF. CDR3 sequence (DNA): TGTGCCAGCACCCTAGGGGGGGGTTCCTACGAGCAGTACTTC.